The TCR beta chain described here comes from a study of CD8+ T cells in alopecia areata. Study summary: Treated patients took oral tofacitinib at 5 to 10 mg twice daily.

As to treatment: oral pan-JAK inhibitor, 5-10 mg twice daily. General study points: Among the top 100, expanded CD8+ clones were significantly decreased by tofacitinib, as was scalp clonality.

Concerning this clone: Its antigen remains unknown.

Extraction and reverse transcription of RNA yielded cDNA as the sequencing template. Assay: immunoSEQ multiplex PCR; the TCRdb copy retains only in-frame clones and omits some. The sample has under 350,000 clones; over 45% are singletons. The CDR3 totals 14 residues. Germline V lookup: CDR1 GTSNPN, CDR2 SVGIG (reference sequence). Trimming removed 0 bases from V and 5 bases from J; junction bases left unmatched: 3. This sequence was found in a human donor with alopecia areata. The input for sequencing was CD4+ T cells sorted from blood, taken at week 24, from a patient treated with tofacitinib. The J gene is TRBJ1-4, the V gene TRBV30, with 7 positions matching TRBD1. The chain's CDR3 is CAWSVKGANEKLFF. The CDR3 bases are TGTGCCTGGAGTGTAAAGGGGGCGAATGAAAAACTGTTTTTT.